This T cell receptor (beta chain) was obtained from a study of control samples from healthy donors and cancer patients. V lost 2 bases to trimming and J lost 0 bases, with 7 bases between them. Per the germline V gene, CDR1 is MNHEY and CDR2 is SVGAGI. CDR3 size: 14 residues. TCRdb keeps only in-frame clones here, not all; method: immunoSEQ multiplex PCR. Of around 77,000 clones in the sample, approximately 92% were seen once. The gene calls are TRBV6-5 and TRBJ1-2; D unresolved. The sample consisted of blood. The source is a woman in her sixties in good health. The CDR3 nucleotides read TGTGCCAGCAGTTACGGGGTAGCTAACTATGGCTACACCTTC. Translated: CASSYGVANYGYTF.